This T cell receptor beta chain was sequenced for a study of T cell repertoires in cytomegalovirus infection. Study at large: Well-studied HLA-B-restricted CMV epitopes were used in the study alongside recently identified HLA-C-restricted ones. Public TCR beta signatures indicated both CMV infection and matching HLA type.

Study-wide findings and caveats: Ex vivo, HLA-C-restricted CMV-specific TCR beta clonotypes prevailed over the rest of the response. Cumulative public TCR beta family frequency identified CMV carriers with the relevant HLA.

TCRdb re-called the reads through MiXCR, storing one row per CDR3 protein. The sample yields under 200,000 distinct CDR3 sequences, less than 25% seen once. A note on this clonotype: What it recognizes is unknown.

The CDR3 consists of 14 residues. V was pared by 0 bases and J by 5 bases, with 11 bases between. Germline V gene data show CDR1 as SNHLY and CDR2 as FYNNEI. The starting material was CD8+ T cells from cultured PBMCs, obtained from culture after CMV antigen stimulation. The chain employs TRBV2 and TRBJ2-7; D is undetermined. This clonotype originated in a human donor in good health (CMV status not recorded). Some clones in this sample may be carry-over from other donors' samples. The CDR3 is CASSEATTFDEQYF. The DNA for the CDR3 is TGTGCCAGCAGTGAAGCAACCACTTTCGACGAGCAGTACTTC.